These T cell receptor beta chains were read from a single sample in a study of T cells in Graves' hyperthyroidism and ophthalmopathy. TCRdb reprocessed the multiplex PCR reads via MiXCR and lists one record per CDR3 protein. The data show 400,000 or so distinct CDR3 sequences, with about 14% seen just once and less than 20% held by the top ten. Source material: blood. The source of these receptors is a woman aged 25-40 years with Graves' ophthalmopathy. Both conserved end residues are part of each CDR3. The D gene is left open where the match is weak. Size is stated for part of the rows, as once, few or many counts, or as a class when the clone is expanded.

-	TRBV12-3/TRBV12-4	many	TRBJ2-5	CASSFYGRGTQYF	TGTGCCAGCAGTTTTTACGGGCGAGGGACCCAGTACTTC
TRBD1	TRBV7-3	-	TRBJ2-1	CASSSAGTGFRNEQFF	TGTGCCAGCAGCTCCGCCGGGACAGGGTTCCGCAATGAGCAGTTCTTC
TRBD2	TRBV9	many	TRBJ2-3	CASSQTTSGTDTQYF	TGTGCCAGCAGTCAGACAACTAGCGGCACAGATACGCAGTATTTT
-	TRBV5-6	-	TRBJ2-7	CASSLGQYLRAEQYF	TGTGCCAGCAGCTTGGGACAGTACCTACGAGCAGAGCAGTACTTC
TRBD1	TRBV6-2/TRBV6-3	many	TRBJ2-5	CASGGTGGQETQYF	TGTGCCAGCGGAGGGACAGGGGGGCAAGAGACCCAGTACTTC
-	TRBV20-1	many	TRBJ1-1	CSAIPGMNTEAFF	TGCAGTGCTATCCCGGGAATGAACACTGAAGCTTTCTTT
-	TRBV28	many	TRBJ1-6	CAVGATGGSPLHF	TGTGCAGTCGGGGCTACTGGGGGGTCACCCCTCCACTTT
-	TRBV19	-	TRBJ1-5	CASSIEPENQPQHF	TGTGCCAGTAGTATAGAACCCGAAAATCAGCCCCAGCATTTT
-	TRBV19	few	TRBJ2-7	CASSISRQSYEQYF	TGTGCCAGTAGTATAAGTAGACAGAGCTACGAGCAGTACTTC
-	TRBV4-1	-	TRBJ1-4	CASSQHTGSRRTNEKLFF	TGCGCCAGCAGCCAACATACAGGGTCGAGGAGAACTAATGAAAAACTGTTTTTT
TRBD1	TRBV20-1	many	TRBJ2-5	CSALGQGQETQYF	TGCAGTGCGCTCGGACAGGGCCAAGAGACCCAGTACTTC
-	TRBV30	many	TRBJ2-3	CAWSFADTQYF	TGTGCCTGGAGTTTTGCAGATACGCAGTATTTT
-	TRBV28	many	TRBJ1-3	CASSPGPSGNTIYF	TGTGCCAGCAGTCCGGGGCCCTCTGGAAACACCATATATTTT
TRBD2	TRBV7-8	few	TRBJ2-3	CVSSLLILLAGGRASTDTQYF	TGTGTCAGCAGCTTATTAATCTTACTAGCGGGGGGACGTGCTAGCACAGATACGCAGTATTTT
-	TRBV5-6	-	TRBJ1-1	CASSSVTASFF	TGTGCCAGCAGCTCTGTTACAGCATCTTTCTTT
TRBD1	TRBV7-9	-	TRBJ1-2	CASSFEGAPNYGYTF	TGTGCCAGCAGTTTTGAGGGGGCCCCTAACTATGGCTACACCTTC
-	TRBV11-1	few	TRBJ2-1	CASSLAPGISTYNEQFF	TGTGCCAGCAGCTTAGCGCCAGGAATCTCAACCTACAATGAGCAGTTCTTC
-	TRBV18	many	TRBJ1-4	CASSPKLQGNEKLFF	TGTGCCAGCTCCCCTAAATTACAGGGAAATGAAAAACTGTTTTTT
TRBD1	TRBV19	-	TRBJ1-2	CASTGTGEFGYTF	TGTGCCAGTACCGGGACAGGGGAGTTTGGCTACACCTTC
-	TRBV14	-	TRBJ1-2	CASSLKRRDGYTF	TGTGCCAGCAGCCTTAAACGCAGGGACGGCTACACCTTC
-	TRBV6-5	many	TRBJ1-1	CASSYSIRPLNTEAFF	TGTGCCAGCAGTTACTCGATCCGACCCTTGAACACTGAAGCTTTCTTT
-	TRBV30	many	TRBJ2-5	CAWALVGPGIETQYF	TGTGCCTGGGCCCTCGTCGGCCCTGGTATAGAGACCCAGTACTTC
-	TRBV12-3/TRBV12-4	many	TRBJ1-1	CASSPSGSRGNTEAFF	TGTGCCAGCAGTCCTAGCGGTTCCAGGGGGAACACTGAAGCTTTCTTT
-	TRBV20-1	few	TRBJ2-5	CSVTKAYQETQYF	TGCAGTGTGACCAAAGCGTACCAAGAGACCCAGTACTTC
TRBD2	TRBV9	-	TRBJ2-1	CASSVSGGPSYEQFF	TGTGCCAGCAGCGTAAGCGGGGGGCCATCCTACGAGCAGTTCTTC
TRBD2	TRBV18	many	TRBJ2-1	CASSSTSGGLFEQFF	TGTGCCAGCTCATCAACTAGCGGGGGGTTGTTTGAGCAGTTCTTC
-	TRBV3-1	many	TRBJ1-1	CASREEPSEAFF	TGTGCCAGCAGAGAAGAACCGTCTGAAGCTTTCTTT
-	TRBV15	few	TRBJ1-2	CATGGVYGYTF	TGTGCCACCGGGGGGGTATATGGCTACACCTTC
-	TRBV4-2	many	TRBJ2-5	CASSPWGPTLGETQYF	TGTGCCAGCAGCCCTTGGGGACCGACCTTGGGAGAGACCCAGTACTTC
TRBD1	TRBV5-6	-	TRBJ1-1	CASRDRVRYLNTEAFF	TGTGCCAGCAGGGACAGGGTCAGGTACCTGAACACTGAAGCTTTCTTT
-	TRBV12-3/TRBV12-4	many	TRBJ1-5	CASRAGWGNQPQHF	TGTGCCAGCCGGGCAGGGTGGGGCAATCAGCCCCAGCATTTT
TRBD1	TRBV11-1	-	TRBJ2-7	CASSSPPPGQSYSYEQYF	TGTGCCAGCAGCTCCCCGCCCCCGGGACAGAGTTACTCCTACGAGCAGTACTTC
TRBD1	TRBV5-5	few	TRBJ1-2	CASSWTGRTTNYGYTF	TGTGCCAGCAGCTGGACAGGGCGTACAACTAACTATGGCTACACCTTC
TRBD1	TRBV7-6	-	TRBJ2-3	CASSLRLLGGQDTQYF	TGTGCCAGCAGCTTACGTCTGTTAGGGGGCCAAGATACGCAGTATTTT
-	TRBV28	few	TRBJ2-7	CASNASASYEQYF	TGTGCCAGCAATGCTAGCGCCTCCTACGAGCAGTACTTC
-	TRBV7-2	many	TRBJ2-3	CASSLEGEGTDTQYF	TGTGCCAGCAGCTTAGAAGGGGAGGGCACAGATACGCAGTATTTT
TRBD1	TRBV6-4	many	TRBJ2-2	CASSETGERHGELFF	TGTGCCAGCAGTGAAACAGGGGAGAGGCACGGGGAGCTGTTTTTT
TRBD2	TRBV19	-	TRBJ2-3	CASSKLKRGGRSQDTQYF	TGTGCCAGTAGTAAGCTCAAGCGGGGGGGCCGGTCACAGGATACGCAGTATTTT
TRBD2	TRBV5-1	many	TRBJ2-3	CASSFGTSGAGDTQYF	TGCGCCAGCAGCTTCGGGACTAGCGGGGCCGGGGATACGCAGTATTTT
-	TRBV7-8	few	TRBJ2-7	CASSLRLDTHYEQYF	TGTGCCAGCAGCCTAAGACTAGATACCCACTACGAGCAGTACTTC
-	TRBV25-1	few	TRBJ1-1	CASSDAARPNTEAFF	TGTGCCAGCAGTGACGCGGCGAGACCGAACACTGAAGCTTTCTTT
TRBD2	TRBV5-1	-	TRBJ2-7	CASSPPAGGLRGEQYF	TGCGCCAGCAGCCCCCCAGCGGGGGGGCTCAGGGGCGAGCAGTACTTC
-	TRBV7-9	-	TRBJ1-3	CATDLQVGGNTIYF	TGTGCCACCGACTTACAGGTGGGTGGAAACACCATATATTTT
TRBD1	TRBV28	many	TRBJ2-1	CASKIGTGLYNEQFF	TGTGCCAGCAAAATCGGGACAGGGCTCTACAATGAGCAGTTCTTC
-	TRBV20-1	few	TRBJ2-3	CSARTRQDTQYF	TGCAGTGCTAGAACTAGACAAGATACGCAGTATTTT
TRBD1	TRBV20-1	many	TRBJ1-5	CSALGQGVRQPQHF	TGCAGTGCCCTGGGACAGGGGGTTCGCCAGCCCCAGCATTTT